Reported below is one T cell receptor beta chain. Its specificity is not known. The source of the sample is a study of T cell responses to AZD1222 COVID-19 vaccine. The study, taken as a whole, reports: Epitopes outside B.1.351 and B.1.1.7 mutated regions reportedly drew nearly half of spike TCRs. Only a handful of AZD1222 recipients, more than five in all, had baseline seropositivity. The donor group comprised mostly white British people and more females; the analysis possibly underestimated clonal diversity.

Assay used: immunoSEQ multiplex PCR; TCRdb lists only in-frame clones, some missing. This sample has 90,000 to 120,000 clones, with roughly 86% found just once. V was shortened by 9 bases and J by 8 bases, with 19 bases between the two germline ends. Germline V gene lookup returns CDR1 KGHDR and CDR2 SFDVKD. The CDR3 runs to 14 residues. The source is an adult who received the MenACWY meningococcal vaccine as a control. Sample: peripheral blood, taken 28 days after the second dose of the MenACWY control vaccine. The chain recombines TRBV24-1 with TRBJ2-1, with D possibly TRBD2 on 5 matching bases. The CDR3: CATPSSEREDEQFF. CDR3 DNA sequence: TGTGCCACCCCGTCCTCCGAACGGGAAGATGAGCAGTTCTTC.